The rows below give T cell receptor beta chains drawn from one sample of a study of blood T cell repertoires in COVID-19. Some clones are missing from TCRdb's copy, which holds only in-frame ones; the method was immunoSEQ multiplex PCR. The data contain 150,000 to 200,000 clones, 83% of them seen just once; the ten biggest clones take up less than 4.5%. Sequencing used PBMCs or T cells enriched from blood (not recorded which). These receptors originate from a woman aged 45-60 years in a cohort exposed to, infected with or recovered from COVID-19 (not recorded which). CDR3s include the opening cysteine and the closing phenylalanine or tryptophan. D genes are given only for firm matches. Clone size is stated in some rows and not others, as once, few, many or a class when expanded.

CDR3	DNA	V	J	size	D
CASSDSSYNSPLHF	TGTGCCAGCAGCGACAGCTCCTATAATTCACCCCTCCACTTT	TRBV7-6	TRBJ1-6	NA	NA
CSATLAIETQYF	TGCAGCGCCACACTAGCGATCGAGACCCAGTACTTC	TRBV29-1	TRBJ2-5	NA	TRBD2
CASSQESMRGLAYNSPLHF	TGTGCCAGCAGCCAAGAATCCATGCGGGGTCTAGCGTATAATTCACCCCTCCACTTT	TRBV4-2	TRBJ1-6	NA	NA
CASSMDRRTEAFF	TGTGCCAGCAGCATGGACAGAAGGACTGAAGCTTTCTTT	TRBV11-3	TRBJ1-1	NA	NA
CASSLSPLFETGAVGIF	TGTGCCAGCAGCTTGTCTCCTCTATTTGAGACAGGGGCGGTTGGTATCTTT	TRBV5-4	TRBJ1-1	NA	TRBD1
CASSPPDRGLETQYF	TGTGCCAGCAGTCCCCCGGACAGGGGGCTGGAGACCCAGTACTTC	TRBV28	TRBJ2-5	NA	TRBD1
CASSLLGRGASSNQPQHF	TGTGCCAGCAGTTTATTAGGGAGGGGGGCGAGTAGCAATCAGCCCCAGCATTTT	TRBV28	TRBJ1-5	once	NA
CASSPVTGGGVEKLFF	TGTGCCAGCTCACCAGTTACAGGGGGCGGTGTTGAAAAACTGTTTTTT	TRBV18	TRBJ1-4	NA	TRBD1
CASSDGTSQETQYF	TGTGCCAGCAGCGACGGGACTTCACAAGAGACCCAGTACTTC	TRBV7-8	TRBJ2-5	once	NA
CASSGQGLLGGYTF	TGTGCCAGCAGTGGACAGGGCTTGCTAGGGGGCTACACCTTC	TRBV27	TRBJ1-2	NA	TRBD1
CASGIGGINEQFF	TGTGCCAGCGGGATCGGGGGAATCAATGAGCAGTTCTTC	TRBV2	TRBJ2-1	NA	NA
CASSPGWTQRGGWYTQYF	TGTGCCAGTAGTCCAGGTTGGACCCAGCGGGGAGGATGGTATACGCAGTATTTT	TRBV19	TRBJ2-3	NA	TRBD2
CASSWGEESHSGNTIYF	TGTGCCAGCAGCTGGGGAGAGGAGTCTCACTCTGGAAACACCATATATTTT	TRBV7-8	TRBJ1-3	NA	NA
CASSSQGNTEAFF	TGTGCCAGCAGTTCACAGGGGAACACTGAAGCTTTCTTT	TRBV12-3/TRBV12-4	TRBJ1-1	NA	NA
CSASVAGRARYNEQFF	TGCAGTGCTAGTGTTGCAGGGAGGGCCCGTTACAATGAGCAGTTCTTC	TRBV20-1	TRBJ2-1	NA	TRBD2
CASSLTDNGEERWETQYF	TGCGCCAGCAGCTTGACCGACAACGGGGAAGAGCGCTGGGAGACCCAGTACTTC	TRBV5-1	TRBJ2-5	NA	NA
CASSLRPTSGSSNEQFF	TGTGCCAGCAGCCTCAGACCGACTAGCGGGAGTTCTAATGAGCAGTTCTTC	TRBV9	TRBJ2-1	NA	TRBD2
CASSVAGREQYF	TGTGCCAGCAGCGTCGCTGGTCGGGAGCAGTACTTC	TRBV9	TRBJ2-7	NA	NA
CASSSGGSLEQYF	TGTGCCAGCAGCTCAGGGGGCTCCCTGGAGCAGTACTTC	TRBV7-9	TRBJ2-7	NA	TRBD1
CASSFPGAGRTEAFF	TGTGCCAGCAGCTTCCCAGGGGCCGGGAGGACTGAAGCTTTCTTT	TRBV3-1/TRBV3-2	TRBJ1-1	NA	NA
CASSLGGSNYEQYF	TGTGCCAGCAGCTTAGGAGGCTCGAACTACGAGCAGTACTTC	TRBV7-2	TRBJ2-7	NA	NA
CASSPGLSGPLHF	TGTGCCAGCAGCCCAGGCCTTTCTGGTCCCCTCCACTTT	TRBV28	TRBJ1-6	NA	NA
CAISTGESTDTQYF	TGTGCCATCAGTACAGGGGAGAGCACAGATACGCAGTATTTT	TRBV10-3	TRBJ2-3	NA	TRBD1
CASSLAGTGLYEQYF	TGTGCCAGCAGCCTAGCCGGGACAGGGTTATACGAGCAGTACTTC	TRBV7-8	TRBJ2-7	NA	TRBD1
CATSRDLGEGETQYF	TGTGCCACCAGCAGAGATCTGGGGGAGGGAGAGACCCAGTACTTC	TRBV15	TRBJ2-5	NA	TRBD2
CASRRGGVEYEQYF	TGTGCCAGCAGGCGGGGGGGGGTCGAGTACGAGCAGTACTTC	TRBV28	TRBJ2-7	NA	TRBD2
CASSRQGDTEAFF	TGCGCCAGCAGCCGGCAGGGTGACACTGAAGCTTTCTTT	TRBV5-1	TRBJ1-1	few	NA
CASSYSGFGETQYF	TGTGCCAGCAGTTACTCCGGTTTCGGGGAGACCCAGTACTTC	TRBV6-6	TRBJ2-5	once	NA
CASIPPGNTGELFF	TGTGCCAGCATCCCCCCGGGGAACACCGGGGAGCTGTTTTTT	TRBV28	TRBJ2-2	NA	NA
CASSPAAGVGETQYF	TGCGCCAGCAGCCCGGCGGCGGGAGTAGGGGAGACCCAGTACTTC	TRBV5-1	TRBJ2-5	NA	TRBD2
CASSQADREDTQYF	TGTGCCAGCAGCCAAGCTGACAGGGAGGATACGCAGTATTTT	TRBV3-1/TRBV3-2	TRBJ2-3	once	TRBD1
CASSIYRDREANEKLFF	TGTGCCAGCAGCATTTACAGGGACAGGGAAGCTAATGAAAAACTGTTTTTT	TRBV21-1	TRBJ1-4	once	NA
CASSLGQGASKSPLHF	TGTGCCAGCAGCTTAGGACAGGGGGCGTCAAAATCACCCCTCCACTTT	TRBV7-2	TRBJ1-6	NA	TRBD1
CAGHSGTNNEQFF	TGTGCCGGCCATAGCGGGACTAACAATGAGCAGTTCTTC	TRBV28	TRBJ2-1	few	TRBD2
CASSFQGTEAFF	TGTGCCAGCAGTTTCCAGGGCACTGAAGCTTTCTTT	TRBV12-3/TRBV12-4	TRBJ1-1	NA	NA
CASSLLTGDSYNEQFF	TGTGCCAGTAGTCTACTCACAGGGGACTCCTACAATGAGCAGTTCTTC	TRBV19	TRBJ2-1	NA	TRBD1
CASSPGGFTEAFF	TGTGCCAGCAGCCCGGGGGGTTTCACTGAAGCTTTCTTT	TRBV28	TRBJ1-1	NA	NA
CSASGGGYEQYF	TGCAGTGCTAGTGGCGGGGGGTACGAGCAGTACTTC	TRBV20-1	TRBJ2-7	NA	TRBD2
CASSPRQSSYNEQFF	TGTGCCAGCAGCCCACGACAGAGCTCCTACAATGAGCAGTTCTTC	TRBV9	TRBJ2-1	NA	NA
CASSQGLEYPQGTGELFF	TGTGCCAGCAGCCAAGGTTTGGAGTACCCCCAGGGGACCGGGGAGCTGTTTTTT	TRBV3-1/TRBV3-2	TRBJ2-2	few	NA
CASSSGTSGFSTDTQYF	TGTGCCAGCAGTTCGGGGACTAGCGGGTTTAGCACAGATACGCAGTATTTT	TRBV25-1	TRBJ2-3	NA	TRBD2
CASSPSERGNYNEQFF	TGCGCCAGCAGCCCGTCAGAGCGGGGGAACTACAATGAGCAGTTCTTC	TRBV4-3	TRBJ2-1	NA	TRBD2
CASSFGDRDYGYTF	TGTGCCAGCAGCTTTGGGGACAGGGACTATGGCTACACCTTC	TRBV5-4	TRBJ1-2	NA	TRBD1
CASSRWDSPAEAFF	TGTGCCAGCAGTAGATGGGACAGCCCCGCTGAAGCTTTCTTT	TRBV27	TRBJ1-1	NA	TRBD1
CASSLSGGSLNHEQYF	TGTGCCAGCAGTTTATCGGGCGGGAGCTTGAATCACGAGCAGTACTTC	TRBV27	TRBJ2-7	NA	TRBD2
CASSVAWQVDSPLHF	TGTGCCAGCAGCGTAGCATGGCAGGTTGATTCACCCCTCCACTTT	TRBV9	TRBJ1-6	NA	NA
CASTLYSGFQPQHF	TGTGCCAGTACCCTATATTCAGGGTTTCAGCCCCAGCATTTT	TRBV19	TRBJ1-5	once	NA
CASRGTGVTYGYTF	TGTGCCAGCAGAGGAACAGGGGTCACGTATGGCTACACCTTC	TRBV28	TRBJ1-2	NA	TRBD1
CASSRDRDYEQYF	TGTGCCAGCAGCCGGGACAGGGACTACGAGCAGTACTTC	TRBV6-5	TRBJ2-7	NA	TRBD1
CASSIAGGQNEQFF	TGTGCCAGTAGTATCGCGGGGGGGCAAAATGAGCAGTTCTTC	TRBV19	TRBJ2-1	NA	TRBD2